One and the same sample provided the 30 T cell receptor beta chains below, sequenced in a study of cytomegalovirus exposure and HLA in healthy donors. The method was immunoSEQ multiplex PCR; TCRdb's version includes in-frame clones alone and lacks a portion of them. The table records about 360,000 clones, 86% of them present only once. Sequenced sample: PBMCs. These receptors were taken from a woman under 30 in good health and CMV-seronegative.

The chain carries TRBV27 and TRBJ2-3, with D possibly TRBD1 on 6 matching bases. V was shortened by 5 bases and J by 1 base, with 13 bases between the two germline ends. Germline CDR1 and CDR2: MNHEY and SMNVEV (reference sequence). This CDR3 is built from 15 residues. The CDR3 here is CASSDRKWGTDTQYF. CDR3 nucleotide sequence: TGTGCCAGCAGTGACAGGAAGTGGGGCACAGATACGCAGTATTTT.

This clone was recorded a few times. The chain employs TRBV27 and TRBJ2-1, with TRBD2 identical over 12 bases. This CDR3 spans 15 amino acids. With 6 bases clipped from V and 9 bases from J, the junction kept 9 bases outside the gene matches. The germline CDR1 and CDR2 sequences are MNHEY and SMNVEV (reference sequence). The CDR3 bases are TGTGCCAGCAGAGGGCTAGCGGGAGGGCCGCTTGAGCAGTTCTTC. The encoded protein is CASRGLAGGPLEQFF.

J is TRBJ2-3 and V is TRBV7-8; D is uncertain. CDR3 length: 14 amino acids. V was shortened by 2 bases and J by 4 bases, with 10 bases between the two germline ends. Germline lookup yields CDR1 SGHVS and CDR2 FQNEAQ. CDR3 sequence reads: CASSLTTLADTQYF. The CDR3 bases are TGTGCCAGCAGCTTAACGACTTTGGCAGATACGCAGTATTTT.

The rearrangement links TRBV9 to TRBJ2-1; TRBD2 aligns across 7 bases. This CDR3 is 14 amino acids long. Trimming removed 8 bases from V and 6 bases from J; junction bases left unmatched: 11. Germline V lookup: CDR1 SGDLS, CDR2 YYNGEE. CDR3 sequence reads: CARLTAGVFNEQFF. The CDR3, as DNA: TGTGCCAGACTAACCGCGGGAGTTTTCAATGAGCAGTTCTTC.

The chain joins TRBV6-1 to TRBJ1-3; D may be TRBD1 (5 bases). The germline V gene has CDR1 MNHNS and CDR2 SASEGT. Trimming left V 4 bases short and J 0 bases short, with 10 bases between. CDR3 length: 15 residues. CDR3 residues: CASSARQSSGNTIYF. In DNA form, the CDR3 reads TGTGCCAGCAGTGCTAGACAGAGCTCTGGAAACACCATATATTTT.

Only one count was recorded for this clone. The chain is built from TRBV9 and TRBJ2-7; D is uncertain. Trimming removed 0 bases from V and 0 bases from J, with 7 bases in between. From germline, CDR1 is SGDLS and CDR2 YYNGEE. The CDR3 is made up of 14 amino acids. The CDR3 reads CASSVAVFSYEQYF. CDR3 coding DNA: TGTGCCAGCAGCGTAGCGGTTTTCTCCTACGAGCAGTACTTC.

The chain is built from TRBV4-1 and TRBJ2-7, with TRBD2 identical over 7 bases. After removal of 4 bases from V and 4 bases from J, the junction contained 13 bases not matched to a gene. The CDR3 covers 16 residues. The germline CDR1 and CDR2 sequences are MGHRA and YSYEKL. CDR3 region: CASSRQAGLAVYEQYF. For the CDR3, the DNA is TGCGCCAGCAGCCGGCAGGCCGGGCTAGCGGTTTACGAGCAGTACTTC.

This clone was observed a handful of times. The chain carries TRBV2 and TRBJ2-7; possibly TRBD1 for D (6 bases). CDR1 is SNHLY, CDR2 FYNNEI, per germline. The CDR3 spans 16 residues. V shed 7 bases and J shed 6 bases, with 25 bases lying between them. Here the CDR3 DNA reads TGTGCCAGCAATGCCAGGACAGCCCCGGGGAGTGCCGAGCAGTACTTC. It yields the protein CASNARTAPGSAEQYF.

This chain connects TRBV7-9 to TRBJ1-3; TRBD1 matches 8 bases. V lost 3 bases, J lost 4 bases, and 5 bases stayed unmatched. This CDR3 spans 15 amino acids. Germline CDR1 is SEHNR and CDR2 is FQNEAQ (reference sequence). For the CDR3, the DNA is TGTGCCAGCAGCTTCCCCCGGACAGGGGGAAACACCATATATTTT. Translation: CASSFPRTGGNTIYF.

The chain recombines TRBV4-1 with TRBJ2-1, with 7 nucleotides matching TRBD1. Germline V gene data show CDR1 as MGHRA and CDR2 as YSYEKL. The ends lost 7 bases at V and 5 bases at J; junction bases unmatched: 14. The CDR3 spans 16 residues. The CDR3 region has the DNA TGCGCCAGCAACCGAGGGGGCGAGGCCGTAAACAATGAGCAGTTCTTC. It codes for CASNRGGEAVNNEQFF.

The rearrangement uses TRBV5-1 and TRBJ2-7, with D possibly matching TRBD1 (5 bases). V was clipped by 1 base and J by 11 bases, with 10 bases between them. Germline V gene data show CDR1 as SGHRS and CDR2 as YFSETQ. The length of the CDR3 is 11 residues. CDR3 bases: TGCGCCAGCAGCTTGACAGGACGGGAGTACTTC. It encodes CASSLTGREYF. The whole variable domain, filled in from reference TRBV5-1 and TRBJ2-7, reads KAGVTQTPRYLIKTRGQQVTLSCSPISGHRSVSWYQQTPGQGLQFLFEYFSETQRNKGNFPGRFSGRQFSNSRSEMNVSTLELGDSALYLCASSLTGREYFGPGTRLTVT.

CDR3: CAWSPGEWGYTF. CDR3 nucleotides: TGTGCCTGGAGTCCAGGGGAATGGGGCTACACCTTC. This sequence joins TRBV30 and TRBJ1-2, with TRBD1 as a possible D gene (6 bases). The CDR3 runs 12 residues. The V end was cut by 2 bases, the J end by 8 bases, with 12 bases between. Germline CDR1 and CDR2: GTSNPN and SVGIG (reference sequence).

This CDR3 reads CASSLTGQRQETQYF. CDR3 in DNA: TGTGCCAGCAGCTTGACAGGTCAAAGACAAGAGACCCAGTACTTC. The chain links TRBV7-9 to TRBJ2-5, with D perhaps TRBD1 (6 bases). The CDR3 totals 15 residues. Trimming removed 3 bases from V and 2 bases from J, with 13 bases in between. CDR1 is SEHNR and CDR2 is FQNEAQ in the germline V gene (reference sequence).

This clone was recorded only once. CDR3 nucleotide sequence: TGTGCCAGCAGTCAAGGGACAGCGAGGTACACTGAAGCTTTCTTT. Protein sequence: CASSQGTARYTEAFF. The chain uses TRBV6-1 and TRBJ1-1, with 7 bases identical to TRBD1. Germline values: CDR1 MNHNS, CDR2 SASEGT. This CDR3 is built from 15 residues. V lost 5 bases, J lost 3 bases, and 9 bases stayed unmatched.

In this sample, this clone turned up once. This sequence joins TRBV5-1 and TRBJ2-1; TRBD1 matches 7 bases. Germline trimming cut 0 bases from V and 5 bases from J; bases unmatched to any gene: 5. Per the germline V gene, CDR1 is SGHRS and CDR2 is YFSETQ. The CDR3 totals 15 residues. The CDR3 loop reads CASSLDGTADNEQFF. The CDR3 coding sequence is TGCGCCAGCAGCTTGGACGGGACAGCGGACAATGAGCAGTTCTTC.

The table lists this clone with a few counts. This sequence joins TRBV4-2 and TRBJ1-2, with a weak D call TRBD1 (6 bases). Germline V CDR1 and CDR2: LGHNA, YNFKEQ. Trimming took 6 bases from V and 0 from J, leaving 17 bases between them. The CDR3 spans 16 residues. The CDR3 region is CASRERAGGPNYGYTF. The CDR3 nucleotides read TGTGCCAGCAGGGAGAGGGCGGGGGGCCCTAACTATGGCTACACCTTC.

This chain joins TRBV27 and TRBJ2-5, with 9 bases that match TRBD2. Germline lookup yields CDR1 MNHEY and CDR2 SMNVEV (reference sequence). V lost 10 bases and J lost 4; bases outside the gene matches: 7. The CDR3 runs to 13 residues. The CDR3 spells CATRRRGGETQYF. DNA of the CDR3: TGTGCCACTCGGCGGCGGGGGGGAGAGACCCAGTACTTC.

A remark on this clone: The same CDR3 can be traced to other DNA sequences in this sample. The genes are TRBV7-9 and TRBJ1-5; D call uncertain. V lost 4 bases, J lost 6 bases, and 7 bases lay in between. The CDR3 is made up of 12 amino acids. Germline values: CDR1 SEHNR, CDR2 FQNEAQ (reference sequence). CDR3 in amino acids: CASSSGVQPQHF. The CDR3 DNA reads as TGTGCCAGCAGCTCGGGTGTTCAGCCCCAGCATTTT. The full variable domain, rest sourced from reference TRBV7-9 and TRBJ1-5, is DTGVSQNPRHKITKRGQNVTFRCDPISEHNRLYWYRQTLGQGPEFLTYFQNEAQLEKSRLLSDRFSAERPKGSFSTLEIQRTEQGDSAMYLCASSSGVQPQHFGDGTRLSIL.

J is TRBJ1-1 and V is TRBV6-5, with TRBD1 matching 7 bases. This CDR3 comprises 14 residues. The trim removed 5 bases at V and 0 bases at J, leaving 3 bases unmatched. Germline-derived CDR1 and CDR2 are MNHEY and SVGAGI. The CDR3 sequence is CASSGTALNTEAFF. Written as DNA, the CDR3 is TGTGCCAGCAGTGGGACAGCCCTGAACACTGAAGCTTTCTTT.

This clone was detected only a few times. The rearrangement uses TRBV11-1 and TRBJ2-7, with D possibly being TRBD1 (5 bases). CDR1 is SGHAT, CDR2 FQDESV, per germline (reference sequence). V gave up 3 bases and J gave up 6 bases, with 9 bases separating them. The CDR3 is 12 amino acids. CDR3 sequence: CASSFRDGEQYF. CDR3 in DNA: TGTGCCAGCAGCTTCAGGGATGGCGAGCAGTACTTC.

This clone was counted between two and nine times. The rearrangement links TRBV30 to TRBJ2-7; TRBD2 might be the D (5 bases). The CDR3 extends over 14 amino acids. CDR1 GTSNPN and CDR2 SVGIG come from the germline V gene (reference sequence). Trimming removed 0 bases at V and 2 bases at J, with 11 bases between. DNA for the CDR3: TGTGCCTGGAGTGTATACGGGGTCCCCTACGAGCAGTACTTC. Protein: CAWSVYGVPYEQYF.

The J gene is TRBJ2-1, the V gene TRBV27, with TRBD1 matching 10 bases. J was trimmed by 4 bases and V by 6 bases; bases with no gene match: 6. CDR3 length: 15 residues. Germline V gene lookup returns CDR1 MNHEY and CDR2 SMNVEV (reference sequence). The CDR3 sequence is CASSLTGGRYNEQFF. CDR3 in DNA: TGTGCCAGCAGCCTGACAGGGGGCCGTTACAATGAGCAGTTCTTC.

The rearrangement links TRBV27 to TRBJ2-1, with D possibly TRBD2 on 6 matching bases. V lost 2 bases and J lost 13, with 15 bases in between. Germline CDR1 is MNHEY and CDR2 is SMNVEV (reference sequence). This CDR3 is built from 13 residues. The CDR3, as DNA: TGTGCCAGCAGTTTAGTCTTCGGAGGGGATCAGTTCTTC. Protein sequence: CASSLVFGGDQFF.

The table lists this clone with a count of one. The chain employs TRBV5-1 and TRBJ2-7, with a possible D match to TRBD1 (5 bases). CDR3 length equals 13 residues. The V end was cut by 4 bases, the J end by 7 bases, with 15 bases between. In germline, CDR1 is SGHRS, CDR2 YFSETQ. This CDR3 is CASSPVVGEEQYF. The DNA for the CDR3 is TGCGCCAGCAGCCCGGTGGTAGGGGAAGAGCAGTACTTC.

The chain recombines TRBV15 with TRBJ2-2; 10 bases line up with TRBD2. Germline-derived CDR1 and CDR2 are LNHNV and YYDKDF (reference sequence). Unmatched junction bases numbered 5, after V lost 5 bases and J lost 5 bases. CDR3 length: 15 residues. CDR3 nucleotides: TGTGCCACCAGCCTAGCGGGAGTGGGGACCGGGGAGCTGTTTTTT. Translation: CATSLAGVGTGELFF.

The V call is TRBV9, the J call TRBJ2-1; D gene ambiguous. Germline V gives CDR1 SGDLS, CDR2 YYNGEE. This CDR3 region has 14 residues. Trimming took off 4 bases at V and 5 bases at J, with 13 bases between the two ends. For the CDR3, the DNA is TGTGCCAGCAGCCCACACGATGATGACAATGAGCAGTTCTTC. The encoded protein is CASSPHDDDNEQFF.

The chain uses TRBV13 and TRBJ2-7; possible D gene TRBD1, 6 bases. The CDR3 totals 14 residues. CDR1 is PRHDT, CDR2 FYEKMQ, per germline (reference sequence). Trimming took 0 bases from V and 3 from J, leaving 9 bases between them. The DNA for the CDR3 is TGTGCCAGCAGCTTAGGATTAGGGGGCTACGAGCAGTACTTC. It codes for CASSLGLGGYEQYF.

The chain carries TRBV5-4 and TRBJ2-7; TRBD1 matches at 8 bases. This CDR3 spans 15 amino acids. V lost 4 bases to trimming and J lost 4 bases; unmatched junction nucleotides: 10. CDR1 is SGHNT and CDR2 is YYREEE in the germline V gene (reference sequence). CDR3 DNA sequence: TGTGCCAGCAGCCCAACAGGGGGGCGAGAATACGAGCAGTACTTC. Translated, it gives CASSPTGGREYEQYF.

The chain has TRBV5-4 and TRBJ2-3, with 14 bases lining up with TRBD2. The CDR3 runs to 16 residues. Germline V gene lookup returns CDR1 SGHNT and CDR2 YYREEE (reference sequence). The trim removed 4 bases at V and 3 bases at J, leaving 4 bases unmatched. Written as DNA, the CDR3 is TGTGCCAGCAGCATGAGACTAGCGGGGGGGACAGATACGCAGTATTTT. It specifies CASSMRLAGGTDTQYF.

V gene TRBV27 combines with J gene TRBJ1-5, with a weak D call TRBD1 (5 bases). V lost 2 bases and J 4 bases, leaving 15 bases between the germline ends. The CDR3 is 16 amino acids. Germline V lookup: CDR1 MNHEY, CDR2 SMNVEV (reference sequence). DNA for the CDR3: TGTGCCAGCAGTTTACGTGGGGGGGGGTTTAATCAGCCCCAGCATTTT. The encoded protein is CASSLRGGGFNQPQHF.